This T cell receptor (beta chain) was captured in a study of T cell repertoires in cytomegalovirus infection. Findings of the study overall: Ex vivo, HLA-C-restricted CMV-specific TCR beta clonotypes prevailed over the rest of the response.

Concerning this clonotype: The antigen is not known.

From the reads, TCRdb called clonotypes with MiXCR, one entry per CDR3 protein. The profile shows just under 550,000 distinct CDR3 sequences, 26% of them singletons. Germline CDR1 and CDR2: DFQATT and SNEGSKA (reference sequence). V lost 3 bases and J lost 0, with 14 bases in between. This CDR3 spans 15 amino acids. The chain recombines TRBV20-1 with TRBJ1-1, with D unresolved. The clonotype was recovered from a human donor in good health (CMV status not recorded). Some clones in this sample may be carry-over from other donors' samples. Sequenced sample: PBMCs. The CDR3 spells CSARQRTDMNTEAFF. The CDR3 nucleotides are TGCAGTGCTAGGCAAAGGACCGATATGAACACTGAAGCTTTCTTT.